These T cell receptor beta chains were read from a single sample in a study of a mutant IDH1 vaccine in newly diagnosed glioma. Antigens of these TCRs are unknown. The data were produced by immunoSEQ multiplex PCR, yet TCRdb's version contains in-frame clones alone and is incomplete. Of some 51,000 clones detected, around 80% appear once; the ten largest clones hold roughly 5%. The specimen comprised PBMCs, sampled from a glioma patient whose treatment included an IDH1 peptide vaccine. The receptors stem from a man aged 50-60 years with glioma. Each CDR3 is given with its conserved first and last residue. The D gene is left open where the match is weak. A row's size may be missing; if present it is once, few, many or a size class.

J gene,D gene,V gene,clone size,CDR3 DNA,CDR3 protein
TRBJ2-5,NA,TRBV6-5,NA,TGTGCCAGCAGTTACAACGGCGCTCAAGAGACCCAGTACTTC,CASSYNGAQETQYF
TRBJ2-2,NA,TRBV5-1,NA,TGCGCCAGCAGCTTGAAGGGGAACACCGGGGAGCTGTTTTTT,CASSLKGNTGELFF
TRBJ2-1,TRBD2,TRBV7-3,once,TGTGCCAGCAGCTCCCAACCGGCGGGGGGGCCTGATGAGCAGTTCTTC,CASSSQPAGGPDEQFF
TRBJ2-7,NA,TRBV18,NA,TGTGCCAGCTCACCTGGGCAGACCTACGAGCAGTACTTC,CASSPGQTYEQYF
TRBJ1-6,NA,TRBV19,once,TGTGCCAGTACGAAGGGGGGCTCCTATAATTCACCCCTCCACTTT,CASTKGGSYNSPLHF
TRBJ2-3,TRBD2,TRBV4-1,NA,TGCGCCAGCAGCCAAGGCGGGGGGACAGATACGCAGTATTTT,CASSQGGGTDTQYF
TRBJ2-7,NA,TRBV20-1,NA,TGCAGTGCTAGATTCTCCTACGAGCAGTACTTC,CSARFSYEQYF
TRBJ1-5,NA,TRBV6-6,NA,TGTGCCAGCAGTAGCGTTGGACAGCCCCAGCATTTT,CASSSVGQPQHF
TRBJ2-2,NA,TRBV5-1,NA,TGCGCCAGCAGCTTGGCTTCGGGCAGCACCGGGGAGCTGTTTTTT,CASSLASGSTGELFF
TRBJ1-5,TRBD1,TRBV19,NA,TGTGCCTGCGACATGATGGGGACAGGGGGCCACCAGCCCCAGCATTTT,CACDMMGTGGHQPQHF
TRBJ2-1,NA,TRBV27,NA,TGTGCCAGCACGAGGTGGCAAGGAAGCGTCTACAATGAGCAGTTCTTC,CASTRWQGSVYNEQFF
TRBJ2-1,NA,TRBV2,once,TGTGCCACTGCGGGGACAGACTACAATGAGCAGTTCTTC,CATAGTDYNEQFF
TRBJ2-5,TRBD2,TRBV19,NA,TGTGCCAGTAGTTCTAGCGGGGGTCAAGAGACCCAGTACTTC,CASSSSGGQETQYF
TRBJ2-1,NA,TRBV2,NA,TGTGCCAGCAAGCCCAACCTCCTAAGCTCCTACAATGAGCAGTTCTTC,CASKPNLLSSYNEQFF
TRBJ1-2,NA,TRBV5-4,NA,TGTGCCAGCAGCTTACAGGCTTCTAACTATGGCTACACCTTC,CASSLQASNYGYTF
TRBJ1-5,TRBD1,TRBV4-1,NA,TGCGCCAGCAGCCTTGGGACAGAATTTAGCAATCAGCCCCAGCATTTT,CASSLGTEFSNQPQHF
TRBJ1-5,NA,TRBV29-1,NA,TGCAGCGTCCTAAATGGAGGCAATCAGCCCCAGCATTTT,CSVLNGGNQPQHF
TRBJ2-3,TRBD2,TRBV7-2,NA,TGTGCCAGCAGCCGCGAACTAGCGGGACCTAGCACAGATACGCAGTATTTT,CASSRELAGPSTDTQYF
TRBJ1-1,NA,TRBV21-1,NA,TGTGCCAGCAGCAGTATTCCCCGGGGAGGACGAACTGAAGCTTTCTTT,CASSSIPRGGRTEAFF
TRBJ1-1,NA,TRBV7-9,few,TGTGCCAGCAGCCCGGGGGGGAGTGAAGCTTTCTTT,CASSPGGSEAFF
TRBJ2-1,NA,TRBV19,NA,TGTGCCAGTAGTGCCAACAATGAGCAGTTCTTC,CASSANNEQFF
TRBJ2-6,NA,TRBV6-4,NA,TGTGCCAGCAGTGCGGACAGTTCCTCTGGGGCCAACGTCCTGACTTTC,CASSADSSSGANVLTF
TRBJ2-3,NA,TRBV7-9,NA,TGTGCCAGCAGCGCCCCCCACGATACGCAGTATTTT,CASSAPHDTQYF
TRBJ1-1,NA,TRBV14,NA,TGTGCCAGCAGCAGGGGGGGTCTGAACACTGAAGCTTTCTTT,CASSRGGLNTEAFF
TRBJ1-1,NA,TRBV6-1,NA,TGTGCCAGCAGTGTCCTTAGTGGGACGACTGAAGCTTTCTTT,CASSVLSGTTEAFF
TRBJ1-5,TRBD1,TRBV9,few,TGTGCCAGCAGCTCCGGGACAGGGACGAGCAATCAGCCCCAGCATTTT,CASSSGTGTSNQPQHF
TRBJ2-5,NA,TRBV19,NA,TGTGCCAGTAGTATAGGTGGGCAGCAAGAGACCCAGTACTTC,CASSIGGQQETQYF
TRBJ2-3,NA,TRBV30,NA,TGTGCCTGGAGAGGACAGTCAGATACGCAGTATTTT,CAWRGQSDTQYF
TRBJ2-3,TRBD1,TRBV9,NA,TGTGCCAGCAGCGTAGCCGTACAGGGGCCGCAGTATTTT,CASSVAVQGPQYF
TRBJ1-1,TRBD1,TRBV5-1,few,TGCGCCAGCAGCCAAACCGGGACAGGGAACACTGAAGCTTTCTTT,CASSQTGTGNTEAFF
TRBJ1-1,TRBD1,TRBV5-4,NA,TGTGCCAGCAGTGGGGACAGAGAGATGAACACTGAAGCTTTCTTT,CASSGDREMNTEAFF
TRBJ1-6,NA,TRBV5-1,NA,TGCGCCAGCAGCTTGTCGGGGAGATCACCCCTCCACTTT,CASSLSGRSPLHF
TRBJ2-5,TRBD2,TRBV28,few,TGTGCCAGCAGTTTATCCCGGGGTAGCGGGGGTCTCGAGACCCAGTACTTC,CASSLSRGSGGLETQYF
TRBJ2-5,NA,TRBV6-6,NA,TGTGCCAGCAGTTACGAGATGGGAGGTACTAAAGAGACCCAGTACTTC,CASSYEMGGTKETQYF
TRBJ1-1,NA,TRBV15,once,TGTGCCACCAGGGGGGGCCTCAACACTGAAGCTTTCTTT,CATRGGLNTEAFF
TRBJ2-7,TRBD1,TRBV4-3,NA,TGCGCCAGCAGCCAAGACCTCCGAGACAGGGTTGTCTTC,CASSQDLRDRVVF
TRBJ1-1,TRBD1,TRBV7-9,NA,TGTGCCAGCAGCGGACGACAGGGAGAGAACACTGAAGCTTTCTTT,CASSGRQGENTEAFF
TRBJ2-2,TRBD1,TRBV7-2,once,TGTGCCAGCAGCTTTGACGACAGGGTCGGGACCGGGGAGCTGTTTTTT,CASSFDDRVGTGELFF
TRBJ1-4,NA,TRBV5-6,NA,TGTGCCAGCAACTTCAGGGGTGCTAATGAAAAACTGTTTTTT,CASNFRGANEKLFF
TRBJ1-1,NA,TRBV6-4,NA,TGTGCCAGCGGGAGACGGTTGAACACTGAAGCTTTCTTT,CASGRRLNTEAFF
TRBJ1-4,NA,TRBV13,NA,TGTGCCAGCAGCTTAAAGTCAGGGACTAATGAAAAACTGTTTTTT,CASSLKSGTNEKLFF
TRBJ2-3,TRBD1,TRBV10-3,NA,TGTGCCATCAGCCAAGGGGGCTCAGATACGCAGTATTTT,CAISQGGSDTQYF
TRBJ1-1,NA,TRBV7-9,NA,TGTGCCAGCAGCCCGATCCGACCGAACACTGAAGCTTTCTTT,CASSPIRPNTEAFF
TRBJ1-5,TRBD1,TRBV30,NA,TGTGCCTGGAGTGGCCAGGGGGGAGGAAATCAGCCCCAGCATTTT,CAWSGQGGGNQPQHF
TRBJ1-4,NA,TRBV30,NA,TGTGCCTGGAGTCCCGGGACTCATAATGAAAAACTGTTTTTT,CAWSPGTHNEKLFF
TRBJ2-2,NA,TRBV2,NA,TGTGCCAGCAGTGAAGCCCTGGGGGGGGGCTTAACCGGGGAGCTGTTTTTT,CASSEALGGGLTGELFF
TRBJ1-5,NA,TRBV9,NA,TGTGCCAGCAGCGCCGAAGGGTTTAGCAATCAGCCCCAGCATTTT,CASSAEGFSNQPQHF
TRBJ2-7,TRBD1,TRBV27,NA,TGTGCCAGCAGTGGACAGGGGAAAAGCTACGAGCAGTACTTC,CASSGQGKSYEQYF
TRBJ2-7,TRBD1,TRBV27,NA,TGTGCCAGCGCTCCCGGGACAGGGTTAGTTATCTCCTACGAGCAGTACTTC,CASAPGTGLVISYEQYF
TRBJ1-3,NA,TRBV4-1,NA,TGCGCCAGCAGCCAGTACCATGGATCTGGAAACACCATATATTTT,CASSQYHGSGNTIYF
TRBJ1-3,TRBD1,TRBV30,NA,TGTGCCGAACAGGGGACTGGAAACACCATATATTTT,CAEQGTGNTIYF
TRBJ2-5,TRBD2,TRBV6-5,NA,TGTGCCAGCAGTCCCGAACTAGCGGTGGAGACCCAGTACTTC,CASSPELAVETQYF
TRBJ2-6,NA,TRBV14,NA,TGTGCCAGCAGCCCCCTCGGTGGGGCCAACGTCCTGACTTTC,CASSPLGGANVLTF
TRBJ2-2,TRBD2,TRBV9,once,TGTGCCAGCAGCGTTGGACTAGCGGGGGGTTTCGGGGAGCTGTTTTTT,CASSVGLAGGFGELFF